This T cell receptor (beta chain) was observed in a study of blood T cell repertoires in COVID-19. Whole-study context: The samples span acute and convalescent COVID-19 from the United States, Italy and Spain. T cells, B-cell-depleted T cells, or PBMCs supplied cDNA or gDNA.

The CDR3 runs to 15 residues. The V end was cut by 0 bases, the J end by 1 base, with 9 bases between. Germline V gene lookup returns CDR1 SGHNT and CDR2 YENEEA. In the source study's methods: For nucleated cells, counts were estimated from reference gene primer amplification. Sequenced by immunoSEQ multiplex PCR; TCRdb stores in-frame clones only, minus some. V, J and clone size reflect that table, while D and trimming were determined from the DNA. In the table there are more than 120,000 clones, approximately 85% of which are singletons. The rearrangement uses TRBV11-3 and TRBJ1-1; D might be TRBD1 (5 bases). The receptor's source is a human donor with acute or convalescent COVID-19. The donor label of this sample is uncertain. Material: peripheral blood. The CDR3 nucleotides are TGTGCCAGCAGCTTAGATGGGGCAGCGAACACTGAAGCTTTCTTT. As protein: CASSLDGAANTEAFF.